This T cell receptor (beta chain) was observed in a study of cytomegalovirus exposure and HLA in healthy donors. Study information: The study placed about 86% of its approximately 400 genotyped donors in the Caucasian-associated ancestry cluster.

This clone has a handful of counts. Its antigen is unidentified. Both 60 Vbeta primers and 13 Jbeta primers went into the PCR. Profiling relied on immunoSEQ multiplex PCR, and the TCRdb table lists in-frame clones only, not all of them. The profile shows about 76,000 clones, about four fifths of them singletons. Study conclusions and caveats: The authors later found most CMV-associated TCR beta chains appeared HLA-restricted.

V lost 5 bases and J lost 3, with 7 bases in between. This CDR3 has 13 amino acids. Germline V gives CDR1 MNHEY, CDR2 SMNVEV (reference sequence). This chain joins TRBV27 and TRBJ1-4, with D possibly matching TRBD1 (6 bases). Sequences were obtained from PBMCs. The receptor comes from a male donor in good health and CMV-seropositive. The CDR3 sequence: CASSRGSNEKLFF. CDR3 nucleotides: TGTGCCAGCAGTAGGGGGTCTAATGAAAAACTGTTTTTT.